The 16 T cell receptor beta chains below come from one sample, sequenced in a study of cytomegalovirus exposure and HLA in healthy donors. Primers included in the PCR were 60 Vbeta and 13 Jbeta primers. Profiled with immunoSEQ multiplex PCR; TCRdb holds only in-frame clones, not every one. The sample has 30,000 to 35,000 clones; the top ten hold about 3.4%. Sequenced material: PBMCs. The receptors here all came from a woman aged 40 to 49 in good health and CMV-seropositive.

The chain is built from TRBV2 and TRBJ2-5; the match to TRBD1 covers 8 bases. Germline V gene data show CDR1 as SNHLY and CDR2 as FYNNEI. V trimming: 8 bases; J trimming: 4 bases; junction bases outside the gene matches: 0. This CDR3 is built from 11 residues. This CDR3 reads CASGQGETQYF. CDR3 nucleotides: TGTGCCAGCGGACAGGGAGAGACCCAGTACTTC.

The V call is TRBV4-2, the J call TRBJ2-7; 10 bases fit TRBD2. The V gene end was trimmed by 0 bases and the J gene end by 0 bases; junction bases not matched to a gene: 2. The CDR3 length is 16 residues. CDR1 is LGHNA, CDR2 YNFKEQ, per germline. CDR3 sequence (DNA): TGTGCCAGCAGCCAAGAGGCTAGCGGGAGCTCCTACGAGCAGTACTTC. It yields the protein CASSQEASGSSYEQYF.

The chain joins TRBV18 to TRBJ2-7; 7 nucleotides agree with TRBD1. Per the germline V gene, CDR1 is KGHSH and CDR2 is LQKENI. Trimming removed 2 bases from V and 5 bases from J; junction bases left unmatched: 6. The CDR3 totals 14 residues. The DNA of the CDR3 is TGTGCCAGCTCACCAAACAGGGGCGAGAACGAGCAGTACTTC. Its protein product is CASSPNRGENEQYF.

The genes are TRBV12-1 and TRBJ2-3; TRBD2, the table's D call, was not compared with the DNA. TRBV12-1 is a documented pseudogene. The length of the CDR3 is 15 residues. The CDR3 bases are TGTGCCAGCAGCTTGGCGGGACCGTGCACAGATACGCAGTATTTT. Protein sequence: CASSLAGPCTDTQYF.

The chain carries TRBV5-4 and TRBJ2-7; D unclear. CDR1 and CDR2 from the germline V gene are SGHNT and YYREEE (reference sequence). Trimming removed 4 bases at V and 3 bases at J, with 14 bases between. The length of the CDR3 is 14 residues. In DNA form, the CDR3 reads TGTGCCAGCAGCCTCACCGGGTCACACTACGAGCAGTACTTC. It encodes CASSLTGSHYEQYF.

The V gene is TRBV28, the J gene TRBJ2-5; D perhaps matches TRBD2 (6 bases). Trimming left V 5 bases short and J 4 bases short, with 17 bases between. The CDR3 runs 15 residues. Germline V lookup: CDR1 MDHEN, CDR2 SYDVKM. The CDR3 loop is CASSRTNYAGETQYF. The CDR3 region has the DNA TGTGCCAGCAGTCGGACTAATTATGCAGGAGAGACCCAGTACTTC.

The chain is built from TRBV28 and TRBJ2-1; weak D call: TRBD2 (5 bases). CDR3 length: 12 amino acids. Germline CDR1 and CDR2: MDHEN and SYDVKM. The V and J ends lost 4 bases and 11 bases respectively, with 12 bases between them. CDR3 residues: CASSSRERKQFF. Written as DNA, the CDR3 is TGTGCCAGCAGTTCCCGGGAAAGGAAGCAGTTCTTC. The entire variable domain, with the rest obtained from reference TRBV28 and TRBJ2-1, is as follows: DVKVTQSSRYLVKRTGEKVFLECVQDMDHENMFWYRQDPGLGLRLIYFSYDVKMKEKGDIPEGYSVSREKKERFSLILESASTNQTSMYLCASSSRERKQFFGPGTRLTVL.

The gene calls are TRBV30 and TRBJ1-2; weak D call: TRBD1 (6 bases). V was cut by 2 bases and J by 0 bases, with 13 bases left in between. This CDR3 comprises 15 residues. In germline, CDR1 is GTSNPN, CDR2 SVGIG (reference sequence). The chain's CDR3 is CAWSPGQSANYGYTF. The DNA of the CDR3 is TGTGCCTGGAGTCCAGGACAGTCAGCTAACTATGGCTACACCTTC.

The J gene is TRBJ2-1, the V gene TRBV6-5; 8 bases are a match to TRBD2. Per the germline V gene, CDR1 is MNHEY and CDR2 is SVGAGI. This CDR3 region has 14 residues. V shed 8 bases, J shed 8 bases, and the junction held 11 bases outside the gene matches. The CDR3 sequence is CASGRGLVYDEQFF. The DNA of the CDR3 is TGTGCCAGCGGTCGGGGACTAGTATATGATGAGCAGTTCTTC.

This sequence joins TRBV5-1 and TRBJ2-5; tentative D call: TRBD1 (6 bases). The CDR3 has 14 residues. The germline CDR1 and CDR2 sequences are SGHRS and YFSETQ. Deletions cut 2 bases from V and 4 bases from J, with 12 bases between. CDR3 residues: CASSFQGRGETQYF. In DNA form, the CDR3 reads TGCGCCAGCAGCTTTCAGGGCAGGGGAGAGACCCAGTACTTC.

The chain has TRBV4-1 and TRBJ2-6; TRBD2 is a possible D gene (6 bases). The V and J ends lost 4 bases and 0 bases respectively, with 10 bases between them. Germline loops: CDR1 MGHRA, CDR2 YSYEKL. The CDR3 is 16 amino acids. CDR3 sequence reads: CASSRLAYSGANVLTF. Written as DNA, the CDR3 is TGCGCCAGCAGCCGCCTAGCGTACTCTGGGGCCAACGTCCTGACTTTC.

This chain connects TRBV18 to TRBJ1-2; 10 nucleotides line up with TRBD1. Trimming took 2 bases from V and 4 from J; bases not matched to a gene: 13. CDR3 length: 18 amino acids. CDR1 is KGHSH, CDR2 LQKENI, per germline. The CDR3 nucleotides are TGTGCCAGCTCACCAACATCTACCGGGACAGGGGTGGGCTATGGCTACACCTTC. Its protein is CASSPTSTGTGVGYGYTF.

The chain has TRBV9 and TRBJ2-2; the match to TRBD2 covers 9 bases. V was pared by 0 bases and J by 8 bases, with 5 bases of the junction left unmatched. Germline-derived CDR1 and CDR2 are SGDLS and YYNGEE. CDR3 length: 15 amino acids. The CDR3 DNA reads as TGTGCCAGCAGCGTAGAAGGGACTAGCTCTGGGGAGCTGTTTTTT. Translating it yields CASSVEGTSSGELFF. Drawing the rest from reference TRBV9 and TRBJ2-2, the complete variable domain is DSGVTQTPKHLITATGQRVTLRCSPRSGDLSVYWYQQSLDQGLQFLIQYYNGEERAKGNILERFSAQQFPDLHSELNLSSLELGDSALYFCASSVEGTSSGELFFGEGSRLTVL.

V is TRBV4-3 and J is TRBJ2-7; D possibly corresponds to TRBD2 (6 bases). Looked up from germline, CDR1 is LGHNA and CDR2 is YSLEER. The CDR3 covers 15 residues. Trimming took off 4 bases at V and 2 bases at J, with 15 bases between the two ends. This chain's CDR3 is CASSRTKTTTYEQYF. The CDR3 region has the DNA TGCGCCAGCAGCCGGACTAAGACAACCACCTACGAGCAGTACTTC.

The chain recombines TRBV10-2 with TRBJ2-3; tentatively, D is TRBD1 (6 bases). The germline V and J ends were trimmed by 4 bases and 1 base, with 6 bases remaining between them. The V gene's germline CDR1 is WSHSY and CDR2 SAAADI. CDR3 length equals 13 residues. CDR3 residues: CASSAGGTDTQYF. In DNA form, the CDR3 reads TGCGCCAGCAGTGCAGGGGGCACAGATACGCAGTATTTT.

The CDR3 region is CASSLGAPNEKLFF. The CDR3 coding sequence is TGTGCCAGCAGCTTGGGAGCCCCTAATGAAAAACTGTTTTTT. The chain joins TRBV7-9 to TRBJ1-4; D remains ambiguous. V shed 3 bases and J shed 3 bases, with 8 bases lying between them. Germline CDR1 and CDR2: SEHNR and FQNEAQ (reference sequence). The length of the CDR3 is 14 residues.